This TCR beta chain was retrieved from a study of shared clonotypes between healthy human individuals. As for the study in general: The people who gave samples were a couple of women and a few men aged 18 to 49. Study-wide findings and caveats: Non-shared clonotypes had lower generation probabilities than clonotypes shared by all four sorted-subset donors.

Clones were read by immunoSEQ multiplex PCR, and TCRdb kept only the in-frame ones, dropping some. Here the sample spans about 2,100,000 clones, approximately 94% being singletons. The CDR3 has 14 amino acids. V was trimmed by 5 bases and J by 4 bases, leaving 13 bases between them. Germline V gene sequence: CDR1 MDHEN, CDR2 SYDVKM. Naive CD8 cells lacked CD45RO and underwent positive selection for CCR7, leaving out terminally differentiated effector memory CD45RA+ cells. About this clone: Antigen specificity is unknown.

The sequence was collected from a man between 18 and 29 years old in good health. Some clones in this sample may be carry-over from other donors' samples. Sample: naive CD8+ T cells from PBMCs. The J gene is TRBJ2-3, the V gene TRBV28; D possibly corresponds to TRBD2 (6 bases). The CDR3 DNA is TGTGCCAGCAGTCGGGACTGGGGGGCAGATACGCAGTATTTT. This codes for CASSRDWGADTQYF.